This paragraph covers one TCR beta chain sequence. A sample-barcoded 5' primer and a J-beta primer mix were used in a second PCR of about 7 to 11 cycles. MiXCR was run by TCRdb on the 5' RACE reads, yielding one entry per CDR3 protein. Altogether roughly 1,000,000 distinct CDR3 sequences are present, approximately 26% being singletons, with the ten largest covering about 0.72%. The sample is drawn from a study of blood T cells in healthy people across ages. Whole-study context: Template switching caught about one barcoded beta molecule for each two T cells.

This sample was shared with a second study, whose subject was T cells of mothers and their children.

The TCR was taken from a girl aged 2 to 9 in good health. Sequencing used blood.

In nucleotides, the CDR3 is TGTGCCAGCAGTGAATTTGCGGGCTCGACAGATACGCAGTATTTT. It specifies CASSEFAGSTDTQYF. The V gene is TRBV25-1, the J gene TRBJ2-3; tentative D call: TRBD2 (5 bases). This CDR3 contains 15 residues. V lost 1 base to trimming and J lost 3 bases, with 11 bases between them. Germline V gene sequence: CDR1 MGHDK, CDR2 SYGVNS.